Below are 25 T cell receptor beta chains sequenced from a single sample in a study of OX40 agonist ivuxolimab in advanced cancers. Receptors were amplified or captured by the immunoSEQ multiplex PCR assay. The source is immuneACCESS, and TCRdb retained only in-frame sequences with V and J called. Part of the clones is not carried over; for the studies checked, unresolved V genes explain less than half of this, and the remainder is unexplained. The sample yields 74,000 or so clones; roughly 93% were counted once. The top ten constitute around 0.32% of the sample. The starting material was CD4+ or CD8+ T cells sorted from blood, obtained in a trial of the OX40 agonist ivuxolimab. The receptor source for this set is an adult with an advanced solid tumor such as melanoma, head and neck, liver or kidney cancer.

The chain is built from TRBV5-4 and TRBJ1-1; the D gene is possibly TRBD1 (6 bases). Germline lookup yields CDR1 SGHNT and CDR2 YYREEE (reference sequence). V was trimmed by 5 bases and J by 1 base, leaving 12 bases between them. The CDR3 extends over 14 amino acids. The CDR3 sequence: CASRGGPGNTEAFF. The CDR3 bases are TGTGCCAGCAGGGGGGGGCCAGGGAACACTGAAGCTTTCTTT. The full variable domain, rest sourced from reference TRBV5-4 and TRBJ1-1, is ETGVTQSPTHLIKTRGQQVTLRCSSQSGHNTVSWYQQALGQGPQFIFQYYREEENGRGNFPPRFSGLQFPNYSSELNVNALELDDSALYLCASRGGPGNTEAFFGQGTRLTVV.

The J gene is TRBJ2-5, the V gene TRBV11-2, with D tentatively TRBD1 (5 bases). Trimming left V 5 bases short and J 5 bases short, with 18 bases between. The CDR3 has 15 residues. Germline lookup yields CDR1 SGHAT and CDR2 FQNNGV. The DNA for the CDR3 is TGTGCCAGCAGCCAGTCGGCAGGGATCGTGGAGACCCAGTACTTC. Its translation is CASSQSAGIVETQYF. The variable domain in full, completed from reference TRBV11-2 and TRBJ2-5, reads EAGVAQSPRYKIIEKRQSVAFWCNPISGHATLYWYQQILGQGPKLLIQFQNNGVVDDSQLPKDRFSAERLKGVDSTLKIQPAKLEDSAVYLCASSQSAGIVETQYFGPGTRLLVL.

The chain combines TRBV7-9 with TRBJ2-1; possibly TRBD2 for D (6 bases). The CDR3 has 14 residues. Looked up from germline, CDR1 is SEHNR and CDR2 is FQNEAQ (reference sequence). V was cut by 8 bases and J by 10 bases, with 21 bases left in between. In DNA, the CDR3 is TGTGCCAGCTTAGCGGTGGGAGTGACGGGAGAGCAGTTCTTC. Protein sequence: CASLAVGVTGEQFF. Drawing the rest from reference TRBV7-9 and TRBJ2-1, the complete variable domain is DTGVSQNPRHKITKRGQNVTFRCDPISEHNRLYWYRQTLGQGPEFLTYFQNEAQLEKSRLLSDRFSAERPKGSFSTLEIQRTEQGDSAMYLCASLAVGVTGEQFFGPGTRLTVL.

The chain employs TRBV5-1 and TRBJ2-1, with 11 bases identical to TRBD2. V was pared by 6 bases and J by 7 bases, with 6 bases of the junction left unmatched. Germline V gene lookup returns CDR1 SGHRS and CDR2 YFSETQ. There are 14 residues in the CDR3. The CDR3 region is CASTLAGVANEQFF. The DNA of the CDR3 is TGCGCCAGCACACTAGCGGGAGTAGCTAATGAGCAGTTCTTC.

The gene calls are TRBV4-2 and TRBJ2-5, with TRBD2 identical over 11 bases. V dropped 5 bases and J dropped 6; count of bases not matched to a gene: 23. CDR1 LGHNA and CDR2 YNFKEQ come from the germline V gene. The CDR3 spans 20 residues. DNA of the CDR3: TGTGCCAGCAGCTATACCGGTGGGGCTAGCGGGGGGTCGGAGAGGCAGACCCAGTACTTC. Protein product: CASSYTGGASGGSERQTQYF.

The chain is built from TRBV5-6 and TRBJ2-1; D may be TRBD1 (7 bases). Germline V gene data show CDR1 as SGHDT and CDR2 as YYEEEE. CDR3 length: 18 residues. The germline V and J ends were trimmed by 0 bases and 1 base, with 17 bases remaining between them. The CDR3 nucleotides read TGTGCCAGCAGCTTGGCCTCCGGGGGACAGCCTTCCTACAATGAGCAGTTCTTC. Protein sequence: CASSLASGGQPSYNEQFF.

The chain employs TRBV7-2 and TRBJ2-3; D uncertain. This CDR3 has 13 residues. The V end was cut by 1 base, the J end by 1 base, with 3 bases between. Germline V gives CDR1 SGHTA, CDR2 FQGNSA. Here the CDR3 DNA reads TGTGCCAGCAGCTTAGGGGGCACAGATACGCAGTATTTT. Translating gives CASSLGGTDTQYF.

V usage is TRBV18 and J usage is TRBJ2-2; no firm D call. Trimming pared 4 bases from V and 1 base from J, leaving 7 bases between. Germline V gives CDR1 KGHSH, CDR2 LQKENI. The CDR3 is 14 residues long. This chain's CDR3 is CASSQGRNTGELFF. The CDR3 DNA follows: TGTGCCAGCTCACAAGGACGGAACACCGGGGAGCTGTTTTTT. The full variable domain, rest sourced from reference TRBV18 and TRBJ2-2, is NAGVMQNPRHLVRRRGQEARLRCSPMKGHSHVYWYRQLPEEGLKFMVYLQKENIIDESGMPKERFSAEFPKEGPSILRIQQVVRGDSAAYFCASSQGRNTGELFFGEGSRLTVL.

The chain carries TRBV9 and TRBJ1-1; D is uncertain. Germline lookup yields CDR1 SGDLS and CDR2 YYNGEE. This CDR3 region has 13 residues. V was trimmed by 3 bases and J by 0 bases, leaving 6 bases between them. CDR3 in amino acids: CASSAAVNTEAFF. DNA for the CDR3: TGTGCCAGCAGCGCGGCAGTGAACACTGAAGCTTTCTTT.

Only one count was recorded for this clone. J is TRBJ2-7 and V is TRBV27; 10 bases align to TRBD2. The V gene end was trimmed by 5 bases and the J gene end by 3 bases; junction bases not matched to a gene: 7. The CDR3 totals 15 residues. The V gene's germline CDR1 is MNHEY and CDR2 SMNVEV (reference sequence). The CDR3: CASSVSGLANYEQYF. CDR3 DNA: TGTGCCAGCAGTGTCTCGGGACTAGCGAACTACGAGCAGTACTTC.

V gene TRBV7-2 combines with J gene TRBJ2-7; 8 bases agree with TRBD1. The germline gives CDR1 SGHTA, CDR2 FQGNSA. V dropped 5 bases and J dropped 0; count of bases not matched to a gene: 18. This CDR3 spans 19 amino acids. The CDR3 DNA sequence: TGTGCCAGCAGCCCCTTTAGAGGACAGGGTGGGTCGAGCTCCTACGAGCAGTACTTC. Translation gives CASSPFRGQGGSSSYEQYF.

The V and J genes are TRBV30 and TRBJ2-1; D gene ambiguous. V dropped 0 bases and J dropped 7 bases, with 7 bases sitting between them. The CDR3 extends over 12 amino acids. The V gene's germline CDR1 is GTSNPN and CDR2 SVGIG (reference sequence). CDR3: CAWSVLSNEQFF. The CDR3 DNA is TGTGCCTGGAGTGTACTTTCGAATGAGCAGTTCTTC.

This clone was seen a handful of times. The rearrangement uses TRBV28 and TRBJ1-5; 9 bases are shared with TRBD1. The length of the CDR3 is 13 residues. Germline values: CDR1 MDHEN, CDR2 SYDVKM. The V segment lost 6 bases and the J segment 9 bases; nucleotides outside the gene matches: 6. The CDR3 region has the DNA TGTGCCAGCAGGGGACAGGGCGAAGGGCCCCAGCATTTT. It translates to CASRGQGEGPQHF. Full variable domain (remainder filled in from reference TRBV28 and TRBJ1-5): DVKVTQSSRYLVKRTGEKVFLECVQDMDHENMFWYRQDPGLGLRLIYFSYDVKMKEKGDIPEGYSVSREKKERFSLILESASTNQTSMYLCASRGQGEGPQHFGDGTRLSIL.

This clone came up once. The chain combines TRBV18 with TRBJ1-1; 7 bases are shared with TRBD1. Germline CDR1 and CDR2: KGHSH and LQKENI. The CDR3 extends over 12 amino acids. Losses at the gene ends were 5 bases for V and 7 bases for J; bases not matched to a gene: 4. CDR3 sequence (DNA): TGTGCCAGCTCATCGGGACAGAGTGAAGCTTTCTTT. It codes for CASSSGQSEAFF.

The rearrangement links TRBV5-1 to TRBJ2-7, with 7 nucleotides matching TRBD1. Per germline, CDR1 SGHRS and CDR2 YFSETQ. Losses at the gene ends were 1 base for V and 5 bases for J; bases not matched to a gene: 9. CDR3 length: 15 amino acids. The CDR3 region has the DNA TGCGCCAGCAGCTTGCAGCCGACAGGGTCCAACGAGCAGTACTTC. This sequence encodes CASSLQPTGSNEQYF.

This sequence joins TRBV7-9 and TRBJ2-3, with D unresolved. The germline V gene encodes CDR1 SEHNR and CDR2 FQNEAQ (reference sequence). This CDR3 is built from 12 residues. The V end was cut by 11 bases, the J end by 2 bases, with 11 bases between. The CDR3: CAPASLTDTQYF. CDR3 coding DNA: TGTGCCCCCGCTAGTCTCACAGATACGCAGTATTTT. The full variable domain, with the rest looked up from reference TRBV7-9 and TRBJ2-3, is DTGVSQNPRHKITKRGQNVTFRCDPISEHNRLYWYRQTLGQGPEFLTYFQNEAQLEKSRLLSDRFSAERPKGSFSTLEIQRTEQGDSAMYLCAPASLTDTQYFGPGTRLTVL.

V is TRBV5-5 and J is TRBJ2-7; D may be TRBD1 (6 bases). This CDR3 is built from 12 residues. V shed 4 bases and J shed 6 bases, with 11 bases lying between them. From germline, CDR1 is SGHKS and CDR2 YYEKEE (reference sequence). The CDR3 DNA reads TGTGCCAGCAGCCGGCAGGGGTTCGAGCAGTACTTC. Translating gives CASSRQGFEQYF. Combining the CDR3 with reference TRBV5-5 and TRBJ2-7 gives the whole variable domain DAGVTQSPTHLIKTRGQQVTLRCSPISGHKSVSWYQQVLGQGPQFIFQYYEKEERGRGNFPDRFSARQFPNYSSELNVNALLLGDSALYLCASSRQGFEQYFGPGTRLTVT.

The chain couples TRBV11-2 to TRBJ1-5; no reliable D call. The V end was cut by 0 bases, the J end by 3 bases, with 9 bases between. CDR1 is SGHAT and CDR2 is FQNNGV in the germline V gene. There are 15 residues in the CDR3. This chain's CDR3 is CASSLEGSVNQPQHF. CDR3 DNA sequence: TGTGCCAGCAGCTTAGAAGGCAGTGTCAATCAGCCCCAGCATTTT. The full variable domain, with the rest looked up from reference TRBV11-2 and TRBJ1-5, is EAGVAQSPRYKIIEKRQSVAFWCNPISGHATLYWYQQILGQGPKLLIQFQNNGVVDDSQLPKDRFSAERLKGVDSTLKIQPAKLEDSAVYLCASSLEGSVNQPQHFGDGTRLSIL.

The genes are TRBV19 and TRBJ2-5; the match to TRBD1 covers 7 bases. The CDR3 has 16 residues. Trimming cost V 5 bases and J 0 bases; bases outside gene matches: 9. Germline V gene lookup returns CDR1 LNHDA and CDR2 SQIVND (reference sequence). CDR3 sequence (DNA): TGTGCCAGTAGTTTGATCACCGGGACAGACCAAGAGACCCAGTACTTC. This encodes CASSLITGTDQETQYF.

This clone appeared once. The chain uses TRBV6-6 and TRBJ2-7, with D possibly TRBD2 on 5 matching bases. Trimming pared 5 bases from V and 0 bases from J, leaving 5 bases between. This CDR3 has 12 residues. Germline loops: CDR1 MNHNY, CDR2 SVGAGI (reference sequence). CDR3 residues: CASSRDSYEQYF. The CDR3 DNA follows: TGTGCCAGCAGTCGGGACTCCTACGAGCAGTACTTC.

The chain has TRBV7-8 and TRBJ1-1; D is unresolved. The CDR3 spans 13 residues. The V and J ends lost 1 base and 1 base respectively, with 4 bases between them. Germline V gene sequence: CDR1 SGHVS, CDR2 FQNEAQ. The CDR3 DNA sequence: TGTGCCAGCAGCTTAGAGGCGAACACTGAAGCTTTCTTT. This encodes CASSLEANTEAFF.

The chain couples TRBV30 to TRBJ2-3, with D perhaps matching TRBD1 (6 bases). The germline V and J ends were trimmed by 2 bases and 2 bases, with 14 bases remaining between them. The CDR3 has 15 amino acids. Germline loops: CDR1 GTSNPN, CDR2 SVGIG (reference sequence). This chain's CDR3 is CAWSPRQAYTDTQYF. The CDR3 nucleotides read TGTGCCTGGAGTCCTCGACAGGCTTACACAGATACGCAGTATTTT.

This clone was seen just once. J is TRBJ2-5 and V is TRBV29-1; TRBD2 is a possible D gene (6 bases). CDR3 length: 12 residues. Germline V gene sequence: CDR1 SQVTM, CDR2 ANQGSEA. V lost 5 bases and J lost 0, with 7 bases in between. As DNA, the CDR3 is TGCAGCGTTCGGGGGAACCAAGAGACCCAGTACTTC. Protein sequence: CSVRGNQETQYF.

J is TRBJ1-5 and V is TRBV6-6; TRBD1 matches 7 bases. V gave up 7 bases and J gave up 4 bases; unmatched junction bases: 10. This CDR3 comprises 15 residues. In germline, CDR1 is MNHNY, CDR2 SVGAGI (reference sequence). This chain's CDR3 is CASTDRDLWNQPQHF. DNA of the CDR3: TGTGCCAGCACCGACAGGGATCTATGGAATCAGCCCCAGCATTTT.

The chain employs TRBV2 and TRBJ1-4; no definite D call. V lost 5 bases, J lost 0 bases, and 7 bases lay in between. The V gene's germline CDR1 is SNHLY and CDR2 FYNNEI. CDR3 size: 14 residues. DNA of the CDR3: TGTGCCAGCAGTAGGGCTGCAACTAATGAAAAACTGTTTTTT. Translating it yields CASSRAATNEKLFF. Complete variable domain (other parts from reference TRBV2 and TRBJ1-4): EPEVTQTPSHQVTQMGQEVILRCVPISNHLYFYWYRQILGQKVEFLVSFYNNEISEKSEIFDDQFSVERPDGSNFTLKIRSTKLEDSAMYFCASSRAATNEKLFFGSGTQLSVL.